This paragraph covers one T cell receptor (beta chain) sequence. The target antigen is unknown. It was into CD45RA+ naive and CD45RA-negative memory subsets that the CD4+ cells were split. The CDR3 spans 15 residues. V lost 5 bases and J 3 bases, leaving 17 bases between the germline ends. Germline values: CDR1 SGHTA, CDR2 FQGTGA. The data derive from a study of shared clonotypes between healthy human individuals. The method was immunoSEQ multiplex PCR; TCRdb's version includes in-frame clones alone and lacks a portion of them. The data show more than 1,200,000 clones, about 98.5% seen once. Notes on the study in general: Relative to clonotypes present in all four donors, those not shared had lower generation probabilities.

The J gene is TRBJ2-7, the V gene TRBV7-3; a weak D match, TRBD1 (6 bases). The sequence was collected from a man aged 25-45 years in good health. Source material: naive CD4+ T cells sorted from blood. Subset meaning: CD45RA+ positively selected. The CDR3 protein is CASSPTQGPVYEQYF. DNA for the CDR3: TGTGCCAGCAGCCCGACACAGGGCCCGGTCTACGAGCAGTACTTC.